Listed below are T cell receptor beta chains from one sample, sequenced in a study of T cells in Graves' hyperthyroidism and ophthalmopathy. TCRdb processed the multiplex PCR reads anew with MiXCR; each CDR3 protein has one entry. This table holds roughly 720,000 distinct CDR3 sequences, 15% to 20% found once. Sample: blood. The receptors come from a man aged 45-65 years with Graves' hyperthyroidism. Each CDR3 is given with its conserved first and last residue. A D gene is named only where the DNA matches it firmly. Clone size is stated in some rows and not others, as once, few, many or a class when expanded.

clone_size j_call d_call v_call cdr3_aa cdr3_nt
many TRBJ1-4 TRBD1 TRBV27 CASSLRTLQGRNEKLFF TGTGCCAGCAGTTTAAGGACCCTACAGGGGAGGAATGAAAAACTGTTTTTT
NA TRBJ1-6 NA TRBV28 CASKQNYNSPLHF TGTGCCAGCAAGCAGAACTATAATTCACCCCTCCACTTT
many TRBJ2-7 TRBD1 TRBV28 CASSDPRGQGVSYEQYF TGTGCCAGCAGTGATCCCCGGGGACAGGGGGTTTCCTACGAGCAGTACTTC
many TRBJ2-7 NA TRBV24-1 CATSDPVATSSYEQYF TGTGCCACCAGTGACCCCGTTGCGACGAGCTCCTACGAGCAGTACTTC
NA TRBJ1-1 NA TRBV30 CAWTEANLGAFF TGTGCCTGGACGGAAGCTAACCTGGGGGCTTTCTTT
NA TRBJ1-1 NA TRBV5-1 CASSLDGRNTEAFF TGCGCCAGCAGCTTGGATGGGAGGAACACTGAAGCTTTCTTT
few TRBJ2-1 NA TRBV20-1 CSARPRSYNEQFF TGCAGTGCTAGGCCTCGCTCCTACAATGAGCAGTTCTTC
many TRBJ1-1 NA TRBV7-8 CASSLEIWTEAFF TGTGCCAGCAGCTTAGAGATATGGACTGAAGCTTTCTTT
NA TRBJ2-3 NA TRBV6-1 CASRGAVGTQYF TGTGCCAGCAGGGGGGCAGTGGGTACGCAGTATTTT
many TRBJ1-1 NA TRBV2 CASSDTGSNTEAFF TGTGCCAGCAGTGACACAGGGTCGAACACTGAAGCTTTCTTT
few TRBJ2-1 NA TRBV5-1 CASSVESSYNEQFF TGCGCCAGCAGCGTCGAGAGCTCCTACAATGAGCAGTTCTTC
many TRBJ2-3 NA TRBV7-8 CASSLRRTSTDTQYF TGTGCCAGCAGCTTAAGGCGGACTAGCACAGATACGCAGTATTTT
many TRBJ1-1 TRBD1 TRBV5-1 CASSLLPGGTEAFF TGCGCCAGCAGCTTGCTCCCAGGGGGCACTGAAGCTTTCTTT
NA TRBJ1-5 NA TRBV7-3 CASSLTAYSSNQPQHF TGTGCCAGCAGCTTAACGGCCTACAGTAGCAATCAGCCCCAGCATTTT
NA TRBJ2-3 NA TRBV28 CASSRDRYSTDTQYF TGTGCCAGCAGTCGAGACCGTTATTCCACAGATACGCAGTATTTT
NA TRBJ2-7 NA TRBV4-1 CASSQDGEQSYEQYF TGCGCCAGCAGCCAAGATGGTGAACAGTCCTACGAGCAGTACTTC
few TRBJ2-3 NA TRBV14 CASSQVQRKGADTQYF TGTGCCAGCAGCCAAGTCCAGCGGAAGGGGGCAGATACGCAGTATTTT
many TRBJ2-7 TRBD2 TRBV28 CASSSGREFHEQYF TGTGCCAGCAGTTCGGGGCGGGAGTTCCACGAGCAGTACTTC
few TRBJ2-5 NA TRBV6-1 CASSHGGRTLQETQYF TGTGCCAGCAGTCACGGAGGCAGAACCCTCCAAGAGACCCAGTACTTC
few TRBJ2-3 TRBD2 TRBV7-9 CASSLDWTSGTTDTQYF TGTGCCAGCAGCTTAGATTGGACTAGCGGGACGACAGATACGCAGTATTTT
NA TRBJ1-1 NA TRBV5-6 CASSPLTRANTEAFF TGTGCCAGCAGCCCCCTTACCAGGGCGAACACTGAAGCTTTCTTT
many TRBJ2-1 NA TRBV28 CASIGYAPENEQFF TGTGCCAGCATCGGCTACGCCCCTGAGAATGAGCAGTTCTTC
many TRBJ1-6 NA TRBV20-1 CSARPGRSFSPLHF TGCAGTGCTAGGCCGGGAAGAAGCTTTTCACCCCTCCACTTT
NA TRBJ1-5 NA TRBV19 CASQQGLAQPQHF TGTGCCAGTCAGCAGGGTCTCGCTCAGCCCCAGCATTTT
many TRBJ2-1 TRBD2 TRBV28 CASTASGSAGNEQFF TGTGCCAGCACCGCTAGCGGGTCCGCGGGGAATGAGCAGTTCTTC
NA TRBJ2-7 NA TRBV7-9 CASRSTASSYEQYF TGTGCCAGCAGGTCCACTGCGAGCTCCTACGAGCAGTACTTC
many TRBJ1-2 TRBD1 TRBV2 CASIPGQGANGYTF TGTGCCAGCATACCCGGACAGGGGGCGAACGGCTACACCTTC
many TRBJ2-1 NA TRBV20-1 CSARGPVNEQFF TGCAGTGCTAGGGGCCCCGTCAATGAGCAGTTCTTC
many TRBJ2-7 TRBD1 TRBV27 CASSSTGVAQYF TGTGCCAGCAGTTCAACAGGGGTTGCGCAGTACTTC
NA TRBJ2-7 TRBD2 TRBV20-1 CSATSAGGDEQYF TGCAGTGCTACTAGCGCGGGAGGAGACGAGCAGTACTTC
few TRBJ1-1 NA TRBV29-1 CSIDRIFFAEAFF TGCAGCATTGACAGGATCTTTTTCGCTGAAGCTTTCTTT
NA TRBJ2-7 TRBD2 TRBV20-1 CSARSGTSDSYEQYF TGCAGTGCTAGATCCGGGACTAGCGATTCCTACGAGCAGTACTTC
NA TRBJ1-2 NA TRBV3-1 CASSRDTDYGYTF TGTGCCAGCAGTCGGGACACCGATTATGGCTACACCTTC
many TRBJ1-5 NA TRBV29-1 CSVMASNQPQHF TGCAGCGTCATGGCTAGCAATCAGCCCCAGCATTTT
many TRBJ1-1 TRBD1 TRBV7-2 CASSLGGQGTEAFF TGTGCCAGCAGCCTGGGAGGACAGGGCACTGAAGCTTTCTTT
NA TRBJ2-6 NA TRBV6-5 CASSYSNWGSGANVLTF TGTGCCAGCAGTTACTCGAATTGGGGAAGTGGGGCCAACGTCCTGACTTTC
many TRBJ2-2 NA TRBV28 CASSLLRLSLDTGELFF TGTGCCAGCAGTTTGCTCAGGCTCTCCTTAGACACCGGGGAGCTGTTTTTT
many TRBJ1-6 TRBD1 TRBV2 CASSDWTGGDSPLHF TGTGCCAGCAGCGATTGGACAGGTGGGGATTCACCCCTCCACTTT
NA TRBJ1-4 TRBD1 TRBV2 CASRRQGNNEKLFF TGTGCCAGCAGGAGACAGGGGAATAATGAAAAACTGTTTTTT
NA TRBJ2-1 NA TRBV2 CASSEEGGFGNGQFF NA